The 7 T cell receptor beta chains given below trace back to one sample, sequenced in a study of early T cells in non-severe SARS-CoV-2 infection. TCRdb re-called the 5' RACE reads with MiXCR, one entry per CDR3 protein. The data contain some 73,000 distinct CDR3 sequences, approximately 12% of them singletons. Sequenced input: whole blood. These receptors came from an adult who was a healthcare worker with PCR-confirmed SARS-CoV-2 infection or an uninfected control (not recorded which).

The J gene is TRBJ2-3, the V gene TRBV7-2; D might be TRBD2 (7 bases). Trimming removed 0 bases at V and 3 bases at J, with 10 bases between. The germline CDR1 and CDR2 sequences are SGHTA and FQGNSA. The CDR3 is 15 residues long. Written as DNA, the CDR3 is TGTGCCAGCAGCTTAGCACGGGGGGCTACAGATACGCAGTATTTT. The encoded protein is CASSLARGATDTQYF.

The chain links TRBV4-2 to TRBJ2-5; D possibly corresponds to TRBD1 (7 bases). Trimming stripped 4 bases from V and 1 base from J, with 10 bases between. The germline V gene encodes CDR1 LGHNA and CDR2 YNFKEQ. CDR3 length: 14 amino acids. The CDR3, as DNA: TGTGCCAGCAGCCCAGGGGGGTCCCAAGAGACCCAGTACTTC. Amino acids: CASSPGGSQETQYF.

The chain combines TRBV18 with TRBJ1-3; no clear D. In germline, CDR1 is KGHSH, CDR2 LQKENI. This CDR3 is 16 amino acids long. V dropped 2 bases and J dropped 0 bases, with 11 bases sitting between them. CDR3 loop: CASSPSQPDSGNTIYF. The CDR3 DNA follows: TGTGCCAGCTCACCAAGCCAGCCTGACTCTGGAAACACCATATATTTT.

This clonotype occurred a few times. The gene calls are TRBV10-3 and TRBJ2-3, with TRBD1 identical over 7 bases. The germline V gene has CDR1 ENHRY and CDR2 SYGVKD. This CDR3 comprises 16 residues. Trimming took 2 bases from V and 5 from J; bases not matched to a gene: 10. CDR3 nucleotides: TGTGCCATCAGTGAGAAAGGTACAGGGGAACGAGATACGCAGTATTTT. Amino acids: CAISEKGTGERDTQYF.

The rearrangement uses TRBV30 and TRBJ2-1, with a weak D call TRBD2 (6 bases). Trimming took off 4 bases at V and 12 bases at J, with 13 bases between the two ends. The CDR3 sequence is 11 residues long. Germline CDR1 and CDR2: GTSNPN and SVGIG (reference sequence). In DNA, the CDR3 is TGTGCCTGGACTAGCGATGTGGGGCAGTTCTTC. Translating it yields CAWTSDVGQFF.

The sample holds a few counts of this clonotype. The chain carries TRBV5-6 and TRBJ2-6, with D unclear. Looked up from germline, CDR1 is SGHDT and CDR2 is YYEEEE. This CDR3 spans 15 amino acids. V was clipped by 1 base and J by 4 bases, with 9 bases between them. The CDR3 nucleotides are TGTGCCAGCAGCTTGCCCCGGGCAGGGGCCAACGTCCTGACTTTC. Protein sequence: CASSLPRAGANVLTF.

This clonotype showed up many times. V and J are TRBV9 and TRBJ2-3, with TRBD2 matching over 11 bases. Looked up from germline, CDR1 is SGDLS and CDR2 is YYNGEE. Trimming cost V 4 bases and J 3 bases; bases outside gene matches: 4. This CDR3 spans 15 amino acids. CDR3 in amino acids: CASSFTSGSTDTQYF. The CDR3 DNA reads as TGTGCCAGCAGCTTCACTAGCGGGAGTACAGATACGCAGTATTTT. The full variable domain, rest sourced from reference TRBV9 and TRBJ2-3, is DSGVTQTPKHLITATGQRVTLRCSPRSGDLSVYWYQQSLDQGLQFLIQYYNGEERAKGNILERFSAQQFPDLHSELNLSSLELGDSALYFCASSFTSGSTDTQYFGPGTRLTVL.